This T cell receptor beta chain was retrieved from a study of PD-1 blockade in classical Hodgkin lymphoma. Study observations and caveats: Why repertoires differed is undefined; disease activity or prior therapy possibly contributed.

Sample time point: cycle 4 day 1 (C4D1), after 6 weeks of nivolumab. Every one of the patients relapsed after autologous stem cell transplantation (brentuximab vedotin exposure was variable). The repertoire was sequenced with immunoSEQ multiplex PCR; TCRdb's copy has only in-frame clones and lacks some. The repertoire holds just under 65,000 clones, with roughly nine tenths as singletons. The CDR3 spans 15 residues. Trimming removed 0 bases from V and 6 bases from J; junction bases left unmatched: 5. The germline gives CDR1 SEHNR, CDR2 FQNEAQ (reference sequence). Notes on this clone: Its antigen is undetermined.

Sequencing used peripheral blood mononuclear cells (PBMCs), obtained before the fourth cycle of nivolumab. This sequence joins TRBV7-9 and TRBJ2-3, with 8 nucleotides matching TRBD1. This TCR derives from a human donor with classical Hodgkin lymphoma. The DNA for the CDR3 is TGTGCCAGCAGCTTAGCGGACAGGGTGTTGGATACGCAGTATTTT. It specifies CASSLADRVLDTQYF.